A selection of T cell receptor beta chains follows, all from one sample in a study of Tregs in tolerant kidney transplant recipients. The data were produced by immunoSEQ multiplex PCR, yet TCRdb's version contains in-frame clones alone and is incomplete. The table has some 110,000 clones, about 91% seen once. The sequencing input was CD4+ T cells from blood. These receptors were obtained from a human donor in good health. Both conserved end residues are part of each CDR3. The D gene is left open where the match is weak. Size tells how often a clone was seen (once, few, many) or the class of an expanded clone, and some rows leave it out.

TRBV5-1,-,TRBJ2-5,once,TGCGCCAGCACGGGGGGCGGGAGACGTCAAGAGACCCAGTACTTC,CASTGGGRRQETQYF
TRBV12-5,-,TRBJ1-4,-,TGTGCTAGTGGTTTGGTACGAGCGGGTGGGATTGAAAAACTGTTTTTT,CASGLVRAGGIEKLFF
TRBV4-1,TRBD2,TRBJ2-5,-,TGCGCCAGCAGCCAAGTTACTAGCGGGGGTAAGGAGACCCAGTACTTC,CASSQVTSGGKETQYF
TRBV19,TRBD2,TRBJ2-3,-,TGTGCCAGTAGTATAGATAGGACTAGCGGAAGCACAGATACGCAGTATTTT,CASSIDRTSGSTDTQYF
TRBV18,TRBD1,TRBJ2-5,-,TGTGCCAGCTCACCAGTCACAGGGGGCCAAGAGACCCAGTACTTC,CASSPVTGGQETQYF
TRBV19,-,TRBJ2-1,-,TGTGCCAGTAGAGGGGTGGGCGGGGCCTCCTACAATGAGCAGTTCTTC,CASRGVGGASYNEQFF
TRBV7-9,-,TRBJ2-7,-,TGTGCCAGCAGCTCTAGGGGGCAGGGAGGTTCTACCTACGAGCAGTACTTC,CASSSRGQGGSTYEQYF
TRBV6-1,-,TRBJ1-2,-,TGTGCCAGCACGCCTGGCTACACCTTC,CASTPGYTF
TRBV14,-,TRBJ2-5,-,TGTGCCAGCAGCCAAGCATCGCGGACCCAGTACTTC,CASSQASRTQYF
TRBV5-6,-,TRBJ2-1,-,TGTGCCAGCAGCTCTACCAAGGGCATGATTAGAGCAAACAATGAGCAGTTCTTC,CASSSTKGMIRANNEQFF
TRBV18,TRBD1,TRBJ2-6,-,TGTGCCAGCGCCGGACAGGCTAACCGATTCTCTGGGGCCAACGTCCTGACTTTC,CASAGQANRFSGANVLTF
TRBV5-3,-,TRBJ2-2,-,TGTGCCAGAAGCCTAATGGCGCGGGACAGCGAGACCGGGGAGCTGTTTTTT,CARSLMARDSETGELFF
TRBV19,TRBD2,TRBJ2-7,-,TGTGCCAGTAGTATTATTCCAGCGGGAGCCTACGAGCAGTACTTC,CASSIIPAGAYEQYF
TRBV7-2,TRBD2,TRBJ2-1,-,TGTGCCAGCAGCCTGACTAGCGGACTAGGGGGCGGTGAGCAGTTCTTC,CASSLTSGLGGGEQFF
TRBV6-5,TRBD1,TRBJ1-1,-,TGTGCCAGCAGTTCCCGGGTCAGGGGGCGCCGAACTGAAGCTTTCTTT,CASSSRVRGRRTEAFF
TRBV6-5,-,TRBJ2-7,-,TGTGCCAGCAGTGCTCCGGCTGCAGAGCAGTACTTC,CASSAPAAEQYF
TRBV5-1,TRBD1,TRBJ2-4,few,TGCGCCAGCAGCTTAGGACGACAGGGATTAGCCAAAAACATTCAGTACTTC,CASSLGRQGLAKNIQYF
TRBV5-5,-,TRBJ1-6,-,TGTGCCAGCAGCTTGGGGTTGGCAGGGAGCGGGAATTCACCCCTCCACTTT,CASSLGLAGSGNSPLHF
TRBV7-9,-,TRBJ1-1,-,TGTGCCAGCAGTCACACTGAAGCTTTCTTT,CASSHTEAFF
TRBV18,-,TRBJ2-7,-,TGTGCCAGCTGTTCAGGGGGGTACGAGCAGTACTTC,CASCSGGYEQYF
TRBV27,TRBD1,TRBJ2-1,once,TGTGCCAGCAGTTTATGGGACAGCTCCTACAATGAGCAGTTCTTC,CASSLWDSSYNEQFF
TRBV5-1,TRBD2,TRBJ2-5,-,TGCGCCAGCAGCTTGGTCCCGGGGGGGCCGGAAGAGACCCAGTACTTC,CASSLVPGGPEETQYF
TRBV7-3,-,TRBJ2-2,-,TGTGCCAGCAGCTCCTCAGGGAATACCGGGGAGCTGTTTTTT,CASSSSGNTGELFF
TRBV5-5,-,TRBJ1-5,-,TGTGCCAGCAGCCCAGGACAGATTAGCAATCAGCCCCAGCATTTT,CASSPGQISNQPQHF
TRBV19,-,TRBJ2-2,-,TGTGCCAGTAGTATTTTCGGAGGGTTGCGGAACACCGGGGAGCTGTTTTTT,CASSIFGGLRNTGELFF
TRBV18,-,TRBJ1-2,-,TGTGCCAGCTCACCTCCCGGGGGGAGGCGCCCATACTATGGCTACACCTTC,CASSPPGGRRPYYGYTF
TRBV5-4,TRBD2,TRBJ2-3,once,TGTGCCAGCAGCCCCAGGCTAGCGGGCAACACAGATACGCAGTATTTT,CASSPRLAGNTDTQYF
TRBV5-1,-,TRBJ1-1,-,TGCGCCAGCAGCCTACGACGGGTGAACACTGAAGCTTTCTTT,CASSLRRVNTEAFF
TRBV6-5,-,TRBJ1-5,few,TGTGCCAGCAGTTTGATTTATGGGCAGCCCCAGCATTTT,CASSLIYGQPQHF
TRBV6-9,-,TRBJ1-2,-,TGTGCCAGCAGGGTCCGGGGGGCCGACTATGGCTACACCTTC,CASRVRGADYGYTF
TRBV5-1,TRBD2,TRBJ2-1,-,TGCGCCAGCAGCTTTGCTAGCGGGCATTACAATGAGCAGTTCTTC,CASSFASGHYNEQFF
TRBV6-5,-,TRBJ1-3,-,TGTGCCAGCAGTTTGGGACTGAGCTCTGGAAACACCATATATTTT,CASSLGLSSGNTIYF
TRBV11-1,TRBD2,TRBJ2-3,-,TGTGCCAGCAGCTCTCCCGGACTAGCGGGAACGGGAGATACGCAGTATTTT,CASSSPGLAGTGDTQYF
TRBV9,-,TRBJ1-4,-,TGTGCCAGCAGCGTAGATACGGGGGCTAATGAAAAACTGTTTTTT,CASSVDTGANEKLFF
TRBV6-5,-,TRBJ2-2,-,TGTGCCAGCAGTTCCGCCCGGGCAGGGCACACCGGGGAGCTGTTTTTT,CASSSARAGHTGELFF
TRBV11-2,-,TRBJ2-7,-,TGTGCCAGCAGCTTAGTTAATTTGTCAGGGTGGTTCGGCTACGAGCAGTACTTC,CASSLVNLSGWFGYEQYF
TRBV6-1,-,TRBJ1-5,once,TGTGCCAGCAGCGAAGTACAGATTAGCAATCAGCCCCAGCATTTT,CASSEVQISNQPQHF
TRBV20-1,-,TRBJ2-7,-,TGCAGTGCTGGCAGGGGCTACGAGCAGTACTTC,CSAGRGYEQYF
TRBV16,-,TRBJ1-2,-,TGTGCCAGCAGCCAATCAGGGCGCTATGGCTACACCTTC,CASSQSGRYGYTF
TRBV7-9,-,TRBJ2-4,-,TGTGCCAGCAGCCCCTCCGCTCTCATTCAGTACTTC,CASSPSALIQYF
TRBV5-6,-,TRBJ1-2,-,TGTGCCAGCAGCTTAAGGCAAGGCTATGGCTACACCTTC,CASSLRQGYGYTF
TRBV5-1,TRBD1,TRBJ2-5,-,TGCGCCAGCAGCTCAGGGACAGGCCAAGAGACCCAGTACTTC,CASSSGTGQETQYF
TRBV19,TRBD2,TRBJ2-7,-,TGTGCCAGTAGTTCTAGCGGGGGCTCCTACGAGCAGTACTTC,CASSSSGGSYEQYF
TRBV19,-,TRBJ2-5,-,TGTGCCAGTAGTATAGGTGCGTCACAGGGTAGAGAGACCCAGTACTTC,CASSIGASQGRETQYF